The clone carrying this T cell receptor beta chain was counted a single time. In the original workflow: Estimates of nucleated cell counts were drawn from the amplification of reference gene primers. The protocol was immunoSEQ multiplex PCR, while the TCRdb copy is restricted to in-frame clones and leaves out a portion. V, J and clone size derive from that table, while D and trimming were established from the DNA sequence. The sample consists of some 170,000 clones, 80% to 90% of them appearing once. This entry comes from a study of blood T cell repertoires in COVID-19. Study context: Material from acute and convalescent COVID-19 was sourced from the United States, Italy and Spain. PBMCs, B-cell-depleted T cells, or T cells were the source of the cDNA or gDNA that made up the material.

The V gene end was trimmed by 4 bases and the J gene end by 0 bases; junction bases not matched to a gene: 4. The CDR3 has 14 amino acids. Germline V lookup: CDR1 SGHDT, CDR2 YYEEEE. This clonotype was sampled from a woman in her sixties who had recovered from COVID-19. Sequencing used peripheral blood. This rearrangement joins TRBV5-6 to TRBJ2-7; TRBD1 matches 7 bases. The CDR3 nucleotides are TGTGCCAGCAGCCCTGGGACAGTCTCCTACGAGCAGTACTTC. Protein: CASSPGTVSYEQYF.